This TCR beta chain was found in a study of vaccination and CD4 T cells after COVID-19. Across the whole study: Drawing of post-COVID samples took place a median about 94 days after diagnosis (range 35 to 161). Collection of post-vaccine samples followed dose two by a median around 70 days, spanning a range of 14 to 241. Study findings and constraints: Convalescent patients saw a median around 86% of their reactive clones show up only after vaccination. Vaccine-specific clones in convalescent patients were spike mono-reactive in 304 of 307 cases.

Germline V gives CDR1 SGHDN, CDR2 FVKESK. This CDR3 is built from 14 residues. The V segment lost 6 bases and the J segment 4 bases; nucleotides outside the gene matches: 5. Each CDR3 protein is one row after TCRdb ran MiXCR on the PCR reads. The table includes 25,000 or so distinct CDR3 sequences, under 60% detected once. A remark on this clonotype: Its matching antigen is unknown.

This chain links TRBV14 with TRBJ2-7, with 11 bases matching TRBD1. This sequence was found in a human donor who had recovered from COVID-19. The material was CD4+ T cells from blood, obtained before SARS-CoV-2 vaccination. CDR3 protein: CASSWTGGGYEQYF. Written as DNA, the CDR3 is TGTGCCAGCAGTTGGACAGGGGGCGGTTACGAGCAGTACTTC. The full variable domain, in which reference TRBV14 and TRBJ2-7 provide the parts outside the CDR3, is EAGVTQFPSHSVIEKGQTVTLRCDPISGHDNLYWYRRVMGKEIKFLLHFVKESKQDESGMPNNRFLAERTGGTYSTLKVQPAELEDSGVYFCASSWTGGGYEQYFGPGTRLTVT.